Below, 4 T cell receptor beta chains from the same sample are listed, as sequenced in a study of cytomegalovirus exposure and HLA in healthy donors. PCR involved 60 Vbeta and 13 Jbeta primers. This table comes from immunoSEQ multiplex PCR, and its TCRdb copy is limited to in-frame clones, with some not included. The sample records tens of thousands of clones, approximately 80% being singletons. The sequenced sample consisted of PBMCs. These receptors were collected from a woman aged 45-59 years in good health and CMV-seropositive.

The J gene is TRBJ2-7, the V gene TRBV11-3; possibly TRBD1 for D (6 bases). Germline V gene data show CDR1 as SGHNT and CDR2 as YENEEA. V was cut by 1 base and J by 6 bases, with 10 bases left in between. This CDR3 spans 13 amino acids. CDR3 coding DNA: TGTGCCAGCAGCTTAGGAGGACAGCGCGAGCAGTACTTC. Its protein is CASSLGGQREQYF. Drawing the rest from reference TRBV11-3 and TRBJ2-7, the complete variable domain is EAGVVQSPRYKIIEKKQPVAFWCNPISGHNTLYWYLQNLGQGPELLIRYENEEAVDDSQLPKDRFSAERLKGVDSTLKIQPAELGDSAVYLCASSLGGQREQYFGPGTRLTVT.

The rearrangement joins TRBV6-1 to TRBJ2-1, with 11 bases matching TRBD2. There are 14 residues in the CDR3. Germline CDR1 is MNHNS and CDR2 is SASEGT. Germline trimming cut 9 bases from V and 8 bases from J; bases unmatched to any gene: 9. The CDR3 sequence is CASATSGSTYEQFF. The CDR3 DNA follows: TGTGCCAGTGCCACTAGCGGGAGTACTTATGAGCAGTTCTTC.

This clone has more than one count but fewer than ten. The chain links TRBV25-1 to TRBJ1-6; D is unresolved. The CDR3 extends over 16 amino acids. V shed 1 base and J shed 6 bases, with 13 bases lying between them. Germline assignment: CDR1 MGHDK and CDR2 SYGVNS. For the CDR3, the DNA is TGTGCCAGCAGTGAATGGGAGGCCGGCAGTAATTCACCCCTCCACTTT. The encoded protein is CASSEWEAGSNSPLHF. The complete variable domain, with remaining parts taken from reference TRBV25-1 and TRBJ1-6, reads EADIYQTPRYLVIGTGKKITLECSQTMGHDKMYWYQQDPGMELHLIHYSYGVNSTEKGDLSSESTVSRIRTEHFPLTLESARPSHTSQYLCASSEWEAGSNSPLHFGNGTRLTVT.

The count of this clone is one. V gene TRBV27 combines with J gene TRBJ1-5; the D is unclear. The CDR3 runs 11 residues. V was shortened by 8 bases and J by 6 bases, with 8 bases between the two germline ends. Germline V gene data show CDR1 as MNHEY and CDR2 as SMNVEV (reference sequence). The CDR3 nucleotides read TGTGCCAGCGGACGGGGTCAGCCCCAGCATTTT. Translating it yields CASGRGQPQHF.